One sample yielded the 20 T cell receptor beta chains listed below, sequenced in a study of PD-L1 blockade in urothelial cancer. TCRdb keeps only in-frame clones here, not all; method: immunoSEQ multiplex PCR. Found here are about 100,000 clones, around 90% of them singletons; the top ten hold 0.92%. The sequenced sample was PBMCs, obtained around atezolizumab (anti-PD-L1) treatment. Receptors were obtained from an elderly woman with urothelial cancer.

The CDR3 nucleotides read TGTGCCAGCAGCTTAGGGGGTAGCGGGAGTGTGGCAGATACGCAGTATTTT. Translating gives CASSLGGSGSVADTQYF. The chain links TRBV7-3 to TRBJ2-3; 9 bases agree with TRBD2. The CDR3 totals 17 residues. Germline loops: CDR1 SGHTA, CDR2 FQGTGA. The trim removed 2 bases at V and 4 bases at J, leaving 10 bases unmatched.

The count of this clone is one. The V and J genes are TRBV5-8 and TRBJ2-5; TRBD1 agrees at 8 bases. Trimming took 3 bases from V and 0 from J; bases not matched to a gene: 4. The CDR3 is made up of 15 amino acids. Germline V gives CDR1 SGHTS, CDR2 YDEGEE. For the CDR3, the DNA is TGTGCCAGCAGCTACGGGACAGGCAACCAAGAGACCCAGTACTTC. Translating it yields CASSYGTGNQETQYF.

The chain joins TRBV5-4 to TRBJ2-3; 7 bases line up with TRBD2. CDR1 and CDR2 (germline): SGHNT, YYREEE (reference sequence). V lost 0 bases and J lost 2; bases outside the gene matches: 12. The CDR3 runs 18 residues. The CDR3 DNA sequence: TGTGCCAGCAGCTTGGGGGGGACTACCCCCACGTACACAGATACGCAGTATTTT. Translation: CASSLGGTTPTYTDTQYF.

The gene calls are TRBV11-2 and TRBJ2-1; D call uncertain. Trimming pared 1 base from V and 0 bases from J, leaving 16 bases between. The CDR3 spans 18 residues. CDR1 and CDR2 (germline): SGHAT, FQNNGV. The CDR3 reads CASSLVYARTGSYNEQFF. CDR3 DNA sequence: TGTGCCAGCAGCTTAGTTTATGCTAGAACTGGCTCCTACAATGAGCAGTTCTTC.

The rearrangement joins TRBV7-3 to TRBJ2-1, with 9 bases lining up with TRBD2. Germline V gene sequence: CDR1 SGHTA, CDR2 FQGTGA. V trimming: 5 bases; J trimming: 8 bases; junction bases outside the gene matches: 7. This CDR3 contains 14 residues. This chain's CDR3 is CASSVGLAKDEQFF. CDR3 sequence (DNA): TGTGCCAGCAGCGTCGGACTAGCGAAGGATGAGCAGTTCTTC.

V usage is TRBV27 and J usage is TRBJ2-7, with TRBD2 matching 7 bases. CDR1 MNHEY and CDR2 SMNVEV come from the germline V gene (reference sequence). The CDR3 totals 15 residues. The V and J ends lost 8 bases and 6 bases, in that order; junction bases with no gene match: 16. CDR3 amino acids: CASHSSGLVFSEQYF. CDR3 DNA: TGTGCCAGCCACTCTAGCGGACTAGTGTTTTCCGAGCAGTACTTC.

The chain recombines TRBV6-1 with TRBJ2-7; 7 bases map to TRBD1. The V segment lost 4 bases and the J segment 2 bases; nucleotides outside the gene matches: 5. The CDR3 spans 14 residues. Per germline, CDR1 MNHNS and CDR2 SASEGT. CDR3 coding DNA: TGTGCCAGCAGTGCGGACAGGTTTACCTACGAGCAGTACTTC. This gives the protein CASSADRFTYEQYF.

This clone showed up just a few times. This chain connects TRBV7-3 to TRBJ1-3; tentatively, D is TRBD1 (6 bases). Germline values: CDR1 SGHTA, CDR2 FQGTGA. The CDR3 extends over 15 amino acids. V was pared by 5 bases and J by 2 bases, with 13 bases between. CDR3 sequence: CASSPSGATGNTIYF. For the CDR3, the DNA is TGTGCCAGCAGCCCCTCAGGGGCTACTGGAAACACCATATATTTT. Drawing the rest from reference TRBV7-3 and TRBJ1-3, the complete variable domain is GAGVSQTPSNKVTEKGKYVELRCDPISGHTALYWYRQSLGQGPEFLIYFQGTGAADDSGLPNDRFFAVRPEGSVSTLKIQRTERGDSAVYLCASSPSGATGNTIYFGEGSWLTVV.

V usage is TRBV6-1 and J usage is TRBJ1-1, with D possibly matching TRBD1 (5 bases). In germline, CDR1 is MNHNS, CDR2 SASEGT. V was trimmed by 2 bases and J by 6 bases, leaving 10 bases between them. This CDR3 is 13 amino acids long. The CDR3 spells CASSERPGPEAFF. The CDR3 DNA reads TGTGCCAGCAGTGAACGGCCAGGGCCTGAAGCTTTCTTT.

The V gene is TRBV27, the J gene TRBJ2-7; a weak D match, TRBD1 (5 bases). Trimming took 5 bases from V and 9 from J, leaving 14 bases between them. Germline loops: CDR1 MNHEY, CDR2 SMNVEV (reference sequence). The CDR3 spans 12 residues. The CDR3, as DNA: TGTGCCAGCAGTACCCACAGGAGTCCGCAGTACTTC. Encoded protein: CASSTHRSPQYF.

This clone has only one observation. This chain joins TRBV5-4 and TRBJ2-2; TRBD2 matches 9 bases. This CDR3 contains 14 residues. CDR1 and CDR2 (germline): SGHNT, YYREEE (reference sequence). Trimming removed 4 bases from V and 6 bases from J; junction bases left unmatched: 4. CDR3 in DNA: TGTGCCAGCAGCCCCGGGACTAGCTCCGGGGAGCTGTTTTTT. It codes for CASSPGTSSGELFF. Together with reference TRBV5-4 and TRBJ2-2, the CDR3 gives the full variable domain: ETGVTQSPTHLIKTRGQQVTLRCSSQSGHNTVSWYQQALGQGPQFIFQYYREEENGRGNFPPRFSGLQFPNYSSELNVNALELDDSALYLCASSPGTSSGELFFGEGSRLTVL.

The genes are TRBV7-8 and TRBJ1-2; 9 positions agree with TRBD1. Germline trimming cut 1 base from V and 3 bases from J; bases unmatched to any gene: 3. The germline V gene has CDR1 SGHVS and CDR2 FQNEAQ. The CDR3 runs 15 residues. CDR3 coding DNA: TGTGCCAGCAGCTTAGGAGACAGGGGGTACTATGGCTACACCTTC. It encodes CASSLGDRGYYGYTF.

The chain recombines TRBV10-3 with TRBJ2-1; 8 nucleotides line up with TRBD2. Germline V gene data show CDR1 as ENHRY and CDR2 as SYGVKD. Unmatched junction bases numbered 4, after V lost 2 bases and J lost 1 base. CDR3 length equals 16 residues. Here the CDR3 reads CAISEGTSGSYNEQFF. The CDR3 DNA reads as TGTGCCATCAGTGAGGGTACTAGCGGATCCTACAATGAGCAGTTCTTC.

V and J are TRBV9 and TRBJ2-2; TRBD2 aligns across 8 bases. The CDR3 contains 15 residues. The germline gives CDR1 SGDLS, CDR2 YYNGEE. V trimming: 0 bases; J trimming: 5 bases; junction bases outside the gene matches: 3. CDR3 protein: CASSVATSVTGELFF. In nucleotides, the CDR3 is TGTGCCAGCAGCGTAGCGACTAGCGTAACCGGGGAGCTGTTTTTT.

The chain carries TRBV2 and TRBJ1-5, with D possibly TRBD1 on 5 matching bases. The V end lost 7 bases, the J end lost 5 bases, and 15 bases lay between the germline ends. The germline V gene encodes CDR1 SNHLY and CDR2 FYNNEI. The CDR3 has 14 residues. The CDR3 DNA is TGTGCCAGCACCGAGCGGGACCGTGATCAGCCCCAGCATTTT. The encoded protein is CASTERDRDQPQHF.

The V gene is TRBV28, the J gene TRBJ1-3; TRBD1 agrees at 7 bases. This CDR3 has 16 residues. V was clipped by 6 bases and J by 1 base; unmatched bases: 9. Germline CDR1 MDHEN, CDR2 SYDVKM. CDR3 residues: CASSSPRGQSGNTIYF. CDR3 bases: TGTGCCAGCAGCTCGCCCCGGGGACAGTCTGGAAACACCATATATTTT.

The chain couples TRBV19 to TRBJ2-1; 8 bases fit TRBD2. V gave up 3 bases and J gave up 7 bases; unmatched junction bases: 8. The length of the CDR3 is 15 residues. From germline, CDR1 is LNHDA and CDR2 SQIVND (reference sequence). In nucleotides, the CDR3 is TGTGCCAGTAGTATTTTCTGGCGGGAGGCGAATGAGCAGTTCTTC. This translates into CASSIFWREANEQFF. Full variable domain (rest looked up from reference TRBV19 and TRBJ2-1): DGGITQSPKYLFRKEGQNVTLSCEQNLNHDAMYWYRQDPGQGLRLIYYSQIVNDFQKGDIAEGYSVSREKKESFPLTVTSAQKNPTAFYLCASSIFWREANEQFFGPGTRLTVL.

This chain connects TRBV7-3 to TRBJ2-1, with TRBD2 identical over 12 bases. The CDR3 loop spans 19 amino acids. V lost 2 bases and J lost 2; bases outside the gene matches: 10. The V gene's germline CDR1 is SGHTA and CDR2 FQGTGA. The CDR3 nucleotides are TGTGCCAGCAGCTTATTTCCTAGCGGGAGGGCTAGGCCCTACAATGAGCAGTTCTTC. This gives the protein CASSLFPSGRARPYNEQFF.

This rearrangement joins TRBV5-1 to TRBJ1-1; D perhaps matches TRBD1 (6 bases). The ends were cut back, 2 bases at V and 1 base at J, with 12 bases in the middle. CDR3 length: 15 residues. Germline loops: CDR1 SGHRS, CDR2 YFSETQ. DNA of the CDR3: TGCGCCAGCAGCTTCCGGGGGGGCCAGAACACTGAAGCTTTCTTT. This encodes CASSFRGGQNTEAFF.

The rearrangement links TRBV28 to TRBJ2-7; 8 nucleotides align to TRBD1. The CDR3 loop spans 16 amino acids. Germline-derived CDR1 and CDR2 are MDHEN and SYDVKM. Trimming at V came to 6 bases and at J to 1 base, leaving 11 bases not matched to a gene. The CDR3 sequence is CASSFPPGQDSYEQYF. The CDR3 DNA reads as TGTGCCAGCAGCTTCCCACCGGGACAGGATTCCTACGAGCAGTACTTC.